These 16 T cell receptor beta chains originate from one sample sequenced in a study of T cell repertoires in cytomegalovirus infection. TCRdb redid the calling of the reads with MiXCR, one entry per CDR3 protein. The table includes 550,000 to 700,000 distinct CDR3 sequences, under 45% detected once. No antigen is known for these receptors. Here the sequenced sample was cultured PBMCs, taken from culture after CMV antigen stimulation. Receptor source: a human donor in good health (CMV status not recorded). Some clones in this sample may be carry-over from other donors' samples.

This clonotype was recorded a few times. The CDR3 here is CASSAGLAGGETQYF. The CDR3 DNA sequence: TGTGCCAGCAGCGCGGGACTAGCGGGTGGCGAGACCCAGTACTTC. The chain combines TRBV7-2 with TRBJ2-5; 12 bases are a match to TRBD2. Trimming cost V 5 bases and J 5 bases; bases outside gene matches: 6. CDR3 size: 15 residues. The germline V gene encodes CDR1 SGHTA and CDR2 FQGNSA.

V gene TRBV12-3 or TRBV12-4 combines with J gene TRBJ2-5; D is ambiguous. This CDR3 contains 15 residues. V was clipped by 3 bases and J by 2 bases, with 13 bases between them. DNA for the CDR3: TGTGCCAGCAGTTTCTTGGCCCTTCTACAAGAGACCCAGTACTTC. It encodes CASSFLALLQETQYF.

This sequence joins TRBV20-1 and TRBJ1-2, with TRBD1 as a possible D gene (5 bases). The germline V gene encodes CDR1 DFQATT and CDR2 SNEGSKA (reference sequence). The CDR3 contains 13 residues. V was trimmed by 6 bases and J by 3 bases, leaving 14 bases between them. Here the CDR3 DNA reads TGCAGTGCCCCCCCGGGACGGCACTATGGCTACACCTTC. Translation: CSAPPGRHYGYTF.

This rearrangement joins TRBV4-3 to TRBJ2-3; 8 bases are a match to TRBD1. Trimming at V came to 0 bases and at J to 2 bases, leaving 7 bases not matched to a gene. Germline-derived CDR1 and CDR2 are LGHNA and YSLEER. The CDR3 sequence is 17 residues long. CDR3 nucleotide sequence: TGCGCCAGCAGCCAAGATTTCGGCAGGGGGCTCACAGATACGCAGTATTTT. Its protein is CASSQDFGRGLTDTQYF.

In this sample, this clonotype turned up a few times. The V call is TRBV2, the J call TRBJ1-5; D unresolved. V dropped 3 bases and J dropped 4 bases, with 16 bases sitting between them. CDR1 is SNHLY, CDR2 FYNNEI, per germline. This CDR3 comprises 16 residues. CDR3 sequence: CASSDDGSGWNQPQHF. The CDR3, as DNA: TGTGCCAGCAGTGATGATGGGTCGGGGTGGAATCAGCCCCAGCATTTT.

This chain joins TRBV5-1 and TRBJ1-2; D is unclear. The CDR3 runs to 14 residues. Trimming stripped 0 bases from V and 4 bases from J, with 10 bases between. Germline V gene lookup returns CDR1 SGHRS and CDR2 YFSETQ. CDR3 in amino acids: CASSLAGETYGYTF. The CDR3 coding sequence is TGCGCCAGCAGCTTGGCTGGAGAAACCTATGGCTACACCTTC.

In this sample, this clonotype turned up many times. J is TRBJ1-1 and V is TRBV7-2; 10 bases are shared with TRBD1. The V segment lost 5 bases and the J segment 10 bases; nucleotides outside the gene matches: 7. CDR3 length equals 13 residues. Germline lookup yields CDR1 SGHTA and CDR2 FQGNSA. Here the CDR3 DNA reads TGTGCCAGCAGCAGACTCCGGGACAGGGGAGCTTTCTTT. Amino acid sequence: CASSRLRDRGAFF.

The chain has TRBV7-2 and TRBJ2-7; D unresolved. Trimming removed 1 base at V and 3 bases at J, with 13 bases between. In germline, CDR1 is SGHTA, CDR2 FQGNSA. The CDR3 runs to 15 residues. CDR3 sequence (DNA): TGTGCCAGCAGCTTAGATAGGCCTGCCCACTACGAGCAGTACTTC. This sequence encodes CASSLDRPAHYEQYF. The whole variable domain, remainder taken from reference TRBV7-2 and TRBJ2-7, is GAGVSQSPSNKVTEKGKDVELRCDPISGHTALYWYRQSLGQGLEFLIYFQGNSAPDKSGLPSDRFSAERTGGSVSTLTIQRTQQEDSAVYLCASSLDRPAHYEQYFGPGTRLTVT.

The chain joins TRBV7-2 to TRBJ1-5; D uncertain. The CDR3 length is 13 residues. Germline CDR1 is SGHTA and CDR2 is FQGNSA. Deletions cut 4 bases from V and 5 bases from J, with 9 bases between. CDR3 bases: TGTGCCAGCAGCTCCCTTTGGGATCAGCCCCAGCATTTT. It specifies CASSSLWDQPQHF. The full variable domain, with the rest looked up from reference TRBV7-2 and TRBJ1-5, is GAGVSQSPSNKVTEKGKDVELRCDPISGHTALYWYRQSLGQGLEFLIYFQGNSAPDKSGLPSDRFSAERTGGSVSTLTIQRTQQEDSAVYLCASSSLWDQPQHFGDGTRLSIL.

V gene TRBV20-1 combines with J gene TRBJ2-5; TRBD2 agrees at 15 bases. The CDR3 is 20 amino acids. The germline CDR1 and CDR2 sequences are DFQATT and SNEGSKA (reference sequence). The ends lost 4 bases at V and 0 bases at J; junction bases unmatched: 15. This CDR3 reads CSATPGLAGGYVPNQETQYF. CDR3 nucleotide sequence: TGCAGTGCTACTCCGGGACTAGCGGGAGGTTACGTGCCTAACCAAGAGACCCAGTACTTC.

CDR3 sequence: CASSSTGMQDEQFF. The CDR3 bases are TGTGCCAGCAGTTCGACAGGGATGCAAGATGAGCAGTTCTTC. The chain joins TRBV7-2 to TRBJ2-1; 7 bases fit TRBD1. Trimming cost V 6 bases and J 8 bases; bases outside gene matches: 10. Looked up from germline, CDR1 is SGHTA and CDR2 is FQGNSA. CDR3 length: 14 amino acids.

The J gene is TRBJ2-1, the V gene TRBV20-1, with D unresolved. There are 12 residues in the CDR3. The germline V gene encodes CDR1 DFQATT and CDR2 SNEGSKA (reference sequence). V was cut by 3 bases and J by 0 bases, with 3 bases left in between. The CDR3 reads CSASPSYNEQFF. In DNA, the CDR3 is TGCAGTGCTAGCCCCTCCTACAATGAGCAGTTCTTC.

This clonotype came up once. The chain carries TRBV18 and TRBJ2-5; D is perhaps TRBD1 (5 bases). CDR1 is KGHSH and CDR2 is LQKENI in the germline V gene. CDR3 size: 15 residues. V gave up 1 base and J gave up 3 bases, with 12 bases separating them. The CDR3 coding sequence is TGTGCCAGCTCACCACTCCCGGCCAGGGAAGAGACCCAGTACTTC. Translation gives CASSPLPAREETQYF. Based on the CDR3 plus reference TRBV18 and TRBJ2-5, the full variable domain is NAGVMQNPRHLVRRRGQEARLRCSPMKGHSHVYWYRQLPEEGLKFMVYLQKENIIDESGMPKERFSAEFPKEGPSILRIQQVVRGDSAAYFCASSPLPAREETQYFGPGTRLLVL.

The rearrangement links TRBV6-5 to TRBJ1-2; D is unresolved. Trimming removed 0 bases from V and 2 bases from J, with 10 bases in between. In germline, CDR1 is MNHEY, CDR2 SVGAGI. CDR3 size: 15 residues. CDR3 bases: TGTGCCAGCAGTTACTCCAGCGGGATCAACTATGGCTACACCTTC. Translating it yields CASSYSSGINYGYTF.

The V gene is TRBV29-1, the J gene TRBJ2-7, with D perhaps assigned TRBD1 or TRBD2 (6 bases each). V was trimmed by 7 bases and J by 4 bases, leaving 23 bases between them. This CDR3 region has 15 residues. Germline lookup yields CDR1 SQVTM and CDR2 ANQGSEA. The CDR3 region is CSAFIRGTIKYEQYF. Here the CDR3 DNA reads TGCAGCGCCTTTATTCGCGGGACAATAAAATACGAGCAGTACTTC.

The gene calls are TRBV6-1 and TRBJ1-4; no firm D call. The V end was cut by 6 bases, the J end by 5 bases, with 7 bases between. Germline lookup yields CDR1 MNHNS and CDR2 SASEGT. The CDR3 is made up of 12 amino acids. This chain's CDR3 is CASSRGNEKLFF. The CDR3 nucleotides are TGTGCCAGCAGCCGCGGGAATGAAAAACTGTTTTTT.